In this sample, the clone carrying this TCR beta chain is medium-sized. Sequencing used immunoSEQ multiplex PCR; TCRdb keeps in-frame clones, though not all of them. Among 40,000 to 45,000 clones, 88% were seen once, and the ten largest hold 5.9%. This entry is derived from a study of T cell changes during pregnancy in multiple sclerosis. V shed 3 bases and J 7 bases; nucleotides not matched to a gene: 2. The germline V gene has CDR1 SGHTA and CDR2 FQGTGA. The CDR3 sequence is 14 residues long. The sequence was collected from a female donor in good health, enrolled as a control in a pregnancy study. Here the sequenced sample was CD8+ T cells from peripheral blood mononuclear cells, taken after pregnancy. The chain uses TRBV7-3 and TRBJ1-6; 8 positions agree with TRBD1. This CDR3 is CASSFGQGNSPLHF. CDR3 bases: TGTGCCAGCAGCTTTGGACAGGGAAATTCACCCCTCCACTTT.